Described below is a single T cell receptor beta chain sequence and its context. The lymph nodes were axillary draining lymph nodes from breast cancer patients. The sample originates from a study of breast tumors, draining lymph nodes, adjacent tissues. TCRdb fed the multiplex PCR reads into MiXCR, producing one record per CDR3 protein. The sample includes 83,000 or so distinct CDR3 sequences, approximately 19% of them seen just once. CDR1 and CDR2 (germline): SEHNR, FQNEAQ (reference sequence). V lost 4 bases and J 10 bases, leaving 14 bases between the germline ends. CDR3 length: 14 residues. This clonotype originated in a female donor with breast cancer. Some clones in this sample may be carry-over from other donors' samples. The genes are TRBV7-9 and TRBJ1-6; D ambiguous. Material: axillary lymph node tissue. CDR3 sequence reads: CASSSLGSNSPLHF. CDR3 DNA: TGTGCCAGCAGCTCACTGGGTTCAAACTCACCCCTCCACTTT.